This entry lists 7 T cell receptor beta chains sequenced from one sample in a study of CD8+CD57+ T cells in acquired aplastic anemia. For CDR3 and TCR beta VDJ profiling, genomic DNA was the template used. TCRdb passed the reads through MiXCR, listing each CDR3 protein once. Here the sample spans fewer than 250,000 distinct CDR3 sequences, roughly half being singletons. The sequenced sample was sorted CD4+, CD8+, or CD8+CD57+ T cells (not recorded which) from PBMCs. The receptors here all came from a human donor in good health, serving as a control.

This clonotype was seen a few times. J is TRBJ2-1 and V is TRBV24-1; 9 bases agree with TRBD2. Trimming at V came to 4 bases and at J to 12 bases, leaving 6 bases not matched to a gene. The germline CDR1 and CDR2 sequences are KGHDR and SFDVKD. This CDR3 contains 13 residues. CDR3 region: CATSDLTSGRQFF. DNA for the CDR3: TGTGCCACCAGTGACCTGACTAGCGGAAGGCAGTTCTTC.

This clonotype was picked up a small number of times. J is TRBJ2-5 and V is TRBV18; TRBD2 matches at 14 bases. V was pared by 3 bases and J by 1 base, with 4 bases of the junction left unmatched. The CDR3 length is 17 residues. Per germline, CDR1 KGHSH and CDR2 LQKENI. The CDR3 is CASSPRLAGGRQETQYF. The CDR3 DNA reads TGTGCCAGCTCACCGAGACTAGCGGGGGGGCGCCAAGAGACCCAGTACTTC.

This clonotype was counted at least ten times. The V and J genes are TRBV10-3 and TRBJ1-6; D call uncertain. V was pared by 5 bases and J by 0 bases, with 8 bases between. The germline V gene has CDR1 ENHRY and CDR2 SYGVKD. The CDR3 loop spans 15 amino acids. The CDR3: CAISPAASYNSPLHF. In nucleotides, the CDR3 is TGTGCCATCAGTCCGGCCGCCTCCTATAATTCACCCCTCCACTTT.

This clonotype was seen many times. The chain employs TRBV20-1 and TRBJ2-4; D call uncertain. CDR3 length equals 14 residues. Per germline, CDR1 DFQATT and CDR2 SNEGSKA (reference sequence). Between the trimmed V and J ends, which lost 0 bases and 6 bases, there was a span of 12 bases. The CDR3 here is CSARDLWEVNIQYF. The CDR3 nucleotides are TGCAGTGCTAGAGATCTGTGGGAAGTAAACATTCAGTACTTC.

This clonotype came up once. The V call is TRBV19, the J call TRBJ1-6; D gene uncertain. Germline CDR1 and CDR2: LNHDA and SQIVND (reference sequence). V was shortened by 0 bases and J by 4 bases, with 7 bases between the two germline ends. The CDR3 has 15 amino acids. Here the CDR3 reads CASSIDAAYNSPLHF. CDR3 nucleotide sequence: TGTGCCAGTAGTATAGATGCAGCTTATAATTCACCCCTCCACTTT.

The chain carries TRBV10-1 and TRBJ2-7; possible D gene TRBD1, 6 bases. Germline values: CDR1 WNHNN, CDR2 SYGVQD (reference sequence). This CDR3 is 12 amino acids long. Trimming pared 1 base from V and 7 bases from J, leaving 8 bases between. The CDR3 nucleotides are TGCGCCAGCAGTGAGTTCACAGGGGAGCAGTACTTC. Translating gives CASSEFTGEQYF.

The chain employs TRBV11-3 and TRBJ1-5; D is perhaps TRBD1 (5 bases). Germline V gene data show CDR1 as SGHNT and CDR2 as YENEEA. The ends were cut back, 1 base at V and 0 bases at J, with 28 bases in the middle. The CDR3 has 22 amino acids. The CDR3, as DNA: TGTGCCAGCAGCTTAGGCACTGGCGGGGGGACCGCCGGTTTGGATAGCAATCAGCCCCAGCATTTT. Translating gives CASSLGTGGGTAGLDSNQPQHF.